These 5 T cell receptor beta chains came from one sample sequenced in a study of siplizumab effects on memory and regulatory T cells. Libraries were prepared by immunoSEQ multiplex PCR; TCRdb keeps only in-frame clonotypes and omits some of them. Of some 64,000 clones listed, 79% are singletons. The sequencing sample was made of memory CD4+ T cells sorted from blood. The receptor set was obtained from a human donor in good health.

This clone was detected only once. This rearrangement joins TRBV5-1 to TRBJ2-7, with a tentative D call TRBD1 (6 bases). The germline CDR1 and CDR2 sequences are SGHRS and YFSETQ. The CDR3 has 13 residues. The germline V and J ends were trimmed by 2 bases and 3 bases, with 9 bases remaining between them. CDR3 DNA: TGCGCCAGCAGCTTCCTACAGGGCTACGAGCAGTACTTC. Protein product: CASSFLQGYEQYF.

CDR3 loop: CASRADTEGGYTF. CDR3 bases: TGTGCCAGCAGAGCGGACACGGAGGGAGGCTACACCTTC. V is TRBV2 and J is TRBJ1-2; D is perhaps TRBD1 (5 bases). Germline CDR1 reads SNHLY; CDR2 reads FYNNEI. The V end was cut by 6 bases, the J end by 8 bases, with 16 bases between. The CDR3 has 13 amino acids.

V gene TRBV18 combines with J gene TRBJ2-5; perhaps TRBD1 as D (5 bases). The CDR3 is made up of 12 amino acids. Germline loops: CDR1 KGHSH, CDR2 LQKENI. With 0 bases removed from V and 8 bases from J, the gap between germline ends came to 7 bases. This chain's CDR3 is CASSPPGATQYF. CDR3 DNA sequence: TGTGCCAGCTCACCACCAGGGGCCACCCAGTACTTC.

This sequence joins TRBV28 and TRBJ2-7; D is perhaps TRBD1 (6 bases). The CDR3 is made up of 14 amino acids. The germline gives CDR1 MDHEN, CDR2 SYDVKM. V was clipped by 1 base and J by 0 bases, with 7 bases between them. The CDR3 DNA follows: TGTGCCAGCAGTTTATTACAGGGCTCCTACGAGCAGTACTTC. This sequence encodes CASSLLQGSYEQYF.

The chain carries TRBV4-2 and TRBJ2-1; D is perhaps TRBD2 (7 bases). This CDR3 spans 15 amino acids. Trimming took 1 base from V and 3 from J, leaving 10 bases between them. Germline values: CDR1 LGHNA, CDR2 YNFKEQ. Here the CDR3 DNA reads TGTGCCAGCAGCCAAGCGGGGGGCCACTACAATGAGCAGTTCTTC. Translation gives CASSQAGGHYNEQFF.